Following are 26 T cell receptor beta chains from one sample sequenced in a study of cytomegalovirus exposure and HLA in healthy donors. PCR amplification relied on 60 Vbeta primers (plus 13 Jbeta primers). Profiled with immunoSEQ multiplex PCR; TCRdb holds only in-frame clones, not every one. This sample has roughly 250,000 clones, with 84% found just once. The material sequenced was PBMCs. These receptors originate from a woman between 40 and 55 years old in good health and CMV-seropositive.

The rearrangement links TRBV2 to TRBJ2-7, with TRBD2 matching over 8 bases. Germline CDR1 reads SNHLY; CDR2 reads FYNNEI. Losses at the gene ends were 7 bases for V and 3 bases for J; bases not matched to a gene: 11. This CDR3 is 15 amino acids long. The CDR3 bases are TGTGCCAGCAAACATGGTACGGGAGGGGGCTACGAGCAGTACTTC. It translates to CASKHGTGGGYEQYF.

J is TRBJ2-3 and V is TRBV9; possibly TRBD2 for D (6 bases). CDR1 is SGDLS and CDR2 is YYNGEE in the germline V gene. The CDR3 is made up of 15 amino acids. Trimming removed 3 bases from V and 6 bases from J, with 17 bases in between. The CDR3 DNA follows: TGTGCCAGCAGCGCCTCGGGACTTGCGGTGGATACGCAGTATTTT. Translated, it gives CASSASGLAVDTQYF.

The chain has TRBV10-3 and TRBJ2-2; the D is unclear. The V gene lost 11 bases and the J gene lost 0 bases, with 13 bases spanning the gap. Germline CDR1 and CDR2: ENHRY and SYGVKD. CDR3 length equals 14 residues. The CDR3 region has the DNA TGTGCCGCCAGGAATTTAGCGAACACCGGGGAGCTGTTTTTT. Its translation: CAARNLANTGELFF.

The chain links TRBV7-8 to TRBJ2-5; D not resolved. V lost 5 bases to trimming and J lost 5 bases, with 15 bases between them. This CDR3 region has 14 residues. CDR1 and CDR2 from the germline V gene are SGHVS and FQNEAQ. The CDR3 sequence: CASSVRSAWETQYF. The CDR3 DNA reads as TGTGCCAGCAGCGTTCGAAGCGCCTGGGAGACCCAGTACTTC. The variable domain in full, completed from reference TRBV7-8 and TRBJ2-5, reads GAGVSQSPRYKVAKRGQDVALRCDPISGHVSLFWYQQALGQGPEFLTYFQNEAQLDKSGLPSDRFFAERPEGSVSTLKIQRTQQEDSAVYLCASSVRSAWETQYFGPGTRLLVL.

This chain joins TRBV11-1 and TRBJ1-2; the D is unclear. CDR3 size: 13 residues. The V gene lost 1 base and the J gene lost 6 bases, with 9 bases spanning the gap. Germline assignment: CDR1 SGHAT and CDR2 FQDESV (reference sequence). The CDR3 reads CASSLEAGHGYTF. DNA for the CDR3: TGTGCCAGCAGCTTAGAGGCAGGCCATGGCTACACCTTC.

J is TRBJ1-5 and V is TRBV15; 7 nucleotides match TRBD1. CDR1 and CDR2 (germline): LNHNV, YYDKDF (reference sequence). This CDR3 has 16 amino acids. V was pared by 1 base and J by 6 bases, with 9 bases of the junction left unmatched. The CDR3 coding sequence is TGTGCCACCAGCAGAGGGGGAGCAGGGGGAGGTCAGCCCCAGCATTTT. Its protein product is CATSRGGAGGGQPQHF.

The CDR3 DNA follows: TGTGCCAGCAGCCATGCACAAGGACTGTCGAGCTCCTACGAGCAGTACTTC. Encoded protein: CASSHAQGLSSSYEQYF. The chain links TRBV7-2 to TRBJ2-7; possibly TRBD2 for D (5 bases). The germline CDR1 and CDR2 sequences are SGHTA and FQGNSA. Trimming stripped 5 bases from V and 0 bases from J, with 20 bases between. The CDR3 spans 17 residues.

The chain links TRBV28 to TRBJ2-3; 7 positions match TRBD2. V shed 10 bases, J shed 0 bases, and the junction held 7 bases outside the gene matches. CDR1 and CDR2 from the germline V gene are MDHEN and SYDVKM. The CDR3 is 14 residues long. The CDR3 sequence is CATDPSGSTDTQYF. The CDR3, as DNA: TGTGCCACGGACCCTAGCGGTAGCACAGATACGCAGTATTTT.

This clone was seen once. The chain employs TRBV9 and TRBJ2-5; TRBD1 might be the D (6 bases). The CDR3 is made up of 14 amino acids. CDR1 and CDR2 (germline): SGDLS, YYNGEE. Trimming stripped 0 bases from V and 5 bases from J, with 11 bases between. The CDR3 region is CASSVAGARETQYF. CDR3 nucleotides: TGTGCCAGCAGCGTAGCAGGGGCCCGCGAGACCCAGTACTTC.

The table lists this clone with a count of one. The rearrangement joins TRBV4-2 to TRBJ2-7; no reliable D call. Between the trimmed V and J ends, which lost 0 bases and 7 bases, there was a span of 7 bases. This CDR3 is 12 amino acids long. The germline gives CDR1 LGHNA, CDR2 YNFKEQ. The CDR3 region has the DNA TGTGCCAGCAGCCAAGACTTGTTAGAGCAGTACTTC. It translates to CASSQDLLEQYF.

The chain is built from TRBV7-2 and TRBJ2-2; 7 bases align to TRBD1. The CDR3 covers 13 residues. Losses at the gene ends were 3 bases for V and 5 bases for J; bases not matched to a gene: 0. Looked up from germline, CDR1 is SGHTA and CDR2 is FQGNSA. DNA of the CDR3: TGTGCCAGCAGCTTCAGGGGGACCGGGGAGCTGTTTTTT. The encoded protein is CASSFRGTGELFF.

The V and J genes are TRBV29-1 and TRBJ1-1; 8 bases are a match to TRBD1. Germline V gene sequence: CDR1 SQVTM, CDR2 ANQGSEA. V shed 7 bases, J shed 1 base, and the junction held 8 bases outside the gene matches. This CDR3 has 14 amino acids. The CDR3 reads CSAKTGTGNTEAFF. The CDR3 region has the DNA TGCAGCGCTAAAACTGGGACAGGGAACACTGAAGCTTTCTTT.

The table lists this clone with a few counts. This chain links TRBV5-6 with TRBJ2-3; 9 nucleotides line up with TRBD2. The germline gives CDR1 SGHDT, CDR2 YYEEEE. V gave up 4 bases and J gave up 4 bases; unmatched junction bases: 7. This CDR3 comprises 15 residues. The CDR3 loop reads CASSLGLARADTQYF. CDR3 DNA: TGTGCCAGCAGCCTTGGACTAGCGAGGGCAGATACGCAGTATTTT.

The V and J genes are TRBV6-6 and TRBJ2-3; 12 bases line up with TRBD2. With 7 bases clipped from V and 6 bases from J, the junction kept 11 bases outside the gene matches. The CDR3 extends over 16 amino acids. Looked up from germline, CDR1 is MNHNY and CDR2 is SVGAGI (reference sequence). Here the CDR3 reads CASTHGPSGRVDTQYF. Written as DNA, the CDR3 is TGTGCCAGCACCCACGGGCCTAGCGGGAGGGTGGATACGCAGTATTTT.

The rearrangement uses TRBV30 and TRBJ2-4, with 8 bases lining up with TRBD1. This CDR3 has 19 residues. Germline V gene lookup returns CDR1 GTSNPN and CDR2 SVGIG (reference sequence). With 2 bases clipped from V and 0 bases from J, the junction kept 15 bases outside the gene matches. The CDR3 region has the DNA TGTGCCTGGAGTTCTTTCGGACAGGGTGACCTACTAGCCAAAAACATTCAGTACTTC. This codes for CAWSSFGQGDLLAKNIQYF.

This chain links TRBV9 with TRBJ2-1, with 10 positions matching TRBD1. In germline, CDR1 is SGDLS, CDR2 YYNGEE. Trimming cost V 2 bases and J 6 bases; bases outside gene matches: 5. This CDR3 has 15 residues. The CDR3 protein is CASSVRDRGLNEQFF. CDR3 nucleotide sequence: TGTGCCAGCAGCGTCCGGGACAGGGGACTCAATGAGCAGTTCTTC.

The chain links TRBV2 to TRBJ2-7, with 7 bases that match TRBD2. The CDR3 covers 14 residues. Germline V gives CDR1 SNHLY, CDR2 FYNNEI. V shed 5 bases and J 1 base; nucleotides not matched to a gene: 5. The CDR3 region has the DNA TGTGCCAGCAGTCAAAGCGGGAATTCCTACGAGCAGTACTTC. Translated: CASSQSGNSYEQYF.

This clone was seen once. The V call is TRBV28, the J call TRBJ2-7, with 14 bases identical to TRBD2. The CDR3 is 17 residues long. CDR1 and CDR2 (germline): MDHEN, SYDVKM. V shed 3 bases and J 4 bases; nucleotides not matched to a gene: 8. The CDR3 DNA is TGTGCCAGCAGTTTTCCGGGACTAGCGGGAGTAATATACGAGCAGTACTTC. This translates into CASSFPGLAGVIYEQYF.

This clone was seen more than once but under ten times. J is TRBJ1-1 and V is TRBV7-9; tentatively, D is TRBD1 (5 bases). Germline CDR1 and CDR2: SEHNR and FQNEAQ (reference sequence). V was cut by 4 bases and J by 3 bases, with 18 bases left in between. There are 16 residues in the CDR3. The CDR3 is CASSSLKTAGHTEAFF. The DNA for the CDR3 is TGTGCCAGCAGCTCCCTTAAAACCGCGGGGCACACTGAAGCTTTCTTT.

The chain is built from TRBV5-6 and TRBJ2-7; 7 bases line up with TRBD1. Germline V gene data show CDR1 as SGHDT and CDR2 as YYEEEE. With V trimmed by 6 bases and J by 3 bases, 12 bases remained unmatched. CDR3 length: 15 residues. CDR3 sequence reads: CASTETGVLYYEQYF. CDR3 sequence (DNA): TGTGCCAGCACCGAAACAGGGGTCCTTTACTACGAGCAGTACTTC.

The chain carries TRBV29-1 and TRBJ2-5; the D gene is possibly TRBD2 (5 bases). The V gene's germline CDR1 is SQVTM and CDR2 ANQGSEA. This CDR3 contains 12 residues. V lost 7 bases and J lost 3, with 12 bases in between. CDR3 sequence (DNA): TGCAGCGCGGGGATGTCAAAAGAGACCCAGTACTTC. Residues: CSAGMSKETQYF.

The chain combines TRBV27 with TRBJ2-7, with D unclear. V dropped 0 bases and J dropped 2 bases, with 5 bases sitting between them. Germline V gene data show CDR1 as MNHEY and CDR2 as SMNVEV (reference sequence). The CDR3 has 13 residues. The CDR3 loop is CASSLSRTYEQYF. The CDR3 DNA reads as TGTGCCAGCAGTTTATCCCGTACCTACGAGCAGTACTTC.

J is TRBJ2-1 and V is TRBV7-8, with TRBD1 matching 12 bases. The CDR3 consists of 14 residues. Germline V gene sequence: CDR1 SGHVS, CDR2 FQNEAQ. J gave up 9 bases and V 5 bases, and 5 bases lay outside the gene matches. CDR3 sequence reads: CASSAGQGAGEQFF. The CDR3 region has the DNA TGTGCCAGCAGCGCGGGACAGGGGGCCGGTGAGCAGTTCTTC.

The chain uses TRBV5-1 and TRBJ2-1, with TRBD1 matching over 10 bases. With 0 bases clipped from V and 6 bases from J, the junction kept 6 bases outside the gene matches. The CDR3 consists of 16 residues. Germline assignment: CDR1 SGHRS and CDR2 YFSETQ. CDR3 in DNA: TGCGCCAGCAGCTTGGCTGTGACAGGGGGCGGCAATGAGCAGTTCTTC. It yields the protein CASSLAVTGGGNEQFF.

The chain combines TRBV4-2 with TRBJ1-1, with unresolved D. The length of the CDR3 is 15 residues. Between the trimmed V and J ends, which lost 1 base and 0 bases, there was a span of 9 bases. Germline CDR1 reads LGHNA; CDR2 reads YNFKEQ. DNA of the CDR3: TGTGCCAGCAGCCAAGTGCGGCTAATGAACACTGAAGCTTTCTTT. Protein: CASSQVRLMNTEAFF.

This clone was counted a single time. The V call is TRBV28, the J call TRBJ2-7, with D possibly matching TRBD2 (5 bases). Germline V gives CDR1 MDHEN, CDR2 SYDVKM. CDR3 size: 15 residues. The germline V and J ends were trimmed by 6 bases and 0 bases, with 15 bases remaining between them. The CDR3, as DNA: TGTGCCAGCAGCCCTAGTCGGGGAAGCTCCTACGAGCAGTACTTC. The encoded protein is CASSPSRGSSYEQYF.